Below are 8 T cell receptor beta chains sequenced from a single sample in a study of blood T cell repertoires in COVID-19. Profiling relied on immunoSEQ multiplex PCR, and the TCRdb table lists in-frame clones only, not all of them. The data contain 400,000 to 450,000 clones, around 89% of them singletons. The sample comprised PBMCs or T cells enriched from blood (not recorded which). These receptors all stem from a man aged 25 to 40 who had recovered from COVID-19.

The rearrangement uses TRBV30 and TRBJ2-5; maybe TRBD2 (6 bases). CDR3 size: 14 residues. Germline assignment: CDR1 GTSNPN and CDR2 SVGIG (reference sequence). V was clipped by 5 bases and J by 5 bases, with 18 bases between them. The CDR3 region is CAWSRTLSGETQYF. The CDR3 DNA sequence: TGTGCCTGGTCGCGGACTCTCAGCGGGGAGACCCAGTACTTC.

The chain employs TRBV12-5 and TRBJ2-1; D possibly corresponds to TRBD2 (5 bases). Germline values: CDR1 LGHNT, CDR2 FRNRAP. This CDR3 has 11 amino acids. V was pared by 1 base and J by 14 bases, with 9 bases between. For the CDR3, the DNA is TGTGCTAGTGGTTTGGGAGGGTCGGAGTTCTTC. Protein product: CASGLGGSEFF. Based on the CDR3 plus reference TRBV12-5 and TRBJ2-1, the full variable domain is DARVTQTPRHKVTEMGQEVTMRCQPILGHNTVFWYRQTMMQGLELLAYFRNRAPLDDSGMPKDRFSAEMPDATLATLKIQPSEPRDSAVYFCASGLGGSEFFGPGTRLTVL.

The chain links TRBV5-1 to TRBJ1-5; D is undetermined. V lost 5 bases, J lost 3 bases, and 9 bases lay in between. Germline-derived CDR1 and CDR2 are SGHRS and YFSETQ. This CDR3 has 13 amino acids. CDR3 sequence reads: CASRRGINQPQHF. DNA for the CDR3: TGCGCCAGCAGAAGAGGGATCAATCAGCCCCAGCATTTT.

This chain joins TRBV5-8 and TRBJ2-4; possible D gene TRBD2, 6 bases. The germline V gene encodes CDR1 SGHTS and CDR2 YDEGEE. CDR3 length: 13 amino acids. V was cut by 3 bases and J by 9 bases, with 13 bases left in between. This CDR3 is CASSSLLGGIQYF. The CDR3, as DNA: TGTGCCAGCAGCTCCCTCCTGGGGGGCATTCAGTACTTC.

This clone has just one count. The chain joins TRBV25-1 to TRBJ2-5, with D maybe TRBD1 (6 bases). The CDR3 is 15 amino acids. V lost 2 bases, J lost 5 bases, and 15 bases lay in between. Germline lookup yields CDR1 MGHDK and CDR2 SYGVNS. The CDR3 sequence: CASSENRDVWETQYF. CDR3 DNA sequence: TGTGCCAGCAGTGAAAACAGGGACGTATGGGAGACCCAGTACTTC.

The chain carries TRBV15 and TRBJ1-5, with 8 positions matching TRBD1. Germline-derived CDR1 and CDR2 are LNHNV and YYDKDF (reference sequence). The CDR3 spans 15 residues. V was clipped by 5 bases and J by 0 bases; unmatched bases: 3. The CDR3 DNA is TGTGCCACCAGCGAAACAGGGGGTAGCAATCAGCCCCAGCATTTT. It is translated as CATSETGGSNQPQHF.

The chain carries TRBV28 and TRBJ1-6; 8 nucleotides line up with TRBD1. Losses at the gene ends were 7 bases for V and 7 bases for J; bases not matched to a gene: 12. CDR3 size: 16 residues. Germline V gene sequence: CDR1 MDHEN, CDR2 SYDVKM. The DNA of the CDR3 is TGTGCCAGCACTCAATCAGCCGGGACAGGAAATTCACCCCTCCACTTT. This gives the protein CASTQSAGTGNSPLHF.

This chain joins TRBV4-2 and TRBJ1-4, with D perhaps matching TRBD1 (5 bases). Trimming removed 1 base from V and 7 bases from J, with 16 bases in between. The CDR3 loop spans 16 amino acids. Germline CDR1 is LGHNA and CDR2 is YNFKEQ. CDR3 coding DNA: TGTGCCAGCAGCCAAGGATCCAGGGTTGGATCTGAAAAACTGTTTTTT. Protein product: CASSQGSRVGSEKLFF.